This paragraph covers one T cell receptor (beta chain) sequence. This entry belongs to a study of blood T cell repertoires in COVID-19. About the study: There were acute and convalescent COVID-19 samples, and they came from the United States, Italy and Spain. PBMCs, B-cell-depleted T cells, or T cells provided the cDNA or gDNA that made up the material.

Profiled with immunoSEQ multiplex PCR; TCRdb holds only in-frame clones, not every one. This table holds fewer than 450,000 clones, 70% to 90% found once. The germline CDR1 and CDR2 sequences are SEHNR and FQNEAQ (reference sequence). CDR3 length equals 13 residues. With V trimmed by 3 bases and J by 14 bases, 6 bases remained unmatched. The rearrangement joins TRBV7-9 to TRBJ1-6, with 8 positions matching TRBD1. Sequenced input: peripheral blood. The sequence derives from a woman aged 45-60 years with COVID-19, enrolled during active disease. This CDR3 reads CASSFGQGISLHF. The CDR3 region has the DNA TGTGCCAGCAGCTTCGGACAGGGTATATCCCTCCACTTT.